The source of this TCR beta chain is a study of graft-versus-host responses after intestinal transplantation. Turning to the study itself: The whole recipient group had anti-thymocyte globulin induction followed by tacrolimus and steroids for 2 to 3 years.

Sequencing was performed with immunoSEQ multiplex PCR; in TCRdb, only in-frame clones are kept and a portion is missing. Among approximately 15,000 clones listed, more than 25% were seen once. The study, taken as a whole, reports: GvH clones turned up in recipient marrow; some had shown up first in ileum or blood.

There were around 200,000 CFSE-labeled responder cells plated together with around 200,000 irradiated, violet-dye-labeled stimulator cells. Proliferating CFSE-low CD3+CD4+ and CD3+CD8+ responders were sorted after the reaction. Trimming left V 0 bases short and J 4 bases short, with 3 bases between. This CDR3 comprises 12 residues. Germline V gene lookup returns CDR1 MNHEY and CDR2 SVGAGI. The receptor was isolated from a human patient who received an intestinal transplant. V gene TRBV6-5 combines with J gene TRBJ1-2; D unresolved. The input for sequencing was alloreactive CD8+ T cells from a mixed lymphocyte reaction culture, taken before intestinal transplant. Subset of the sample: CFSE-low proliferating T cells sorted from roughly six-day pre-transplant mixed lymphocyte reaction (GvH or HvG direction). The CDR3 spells CASSYSGYGYTF. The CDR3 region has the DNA TGTGCCAGCAGTTACTCCGGCTATGGCTACACCTTC.